The 31 T cell receptor beta chains below come from one sample, sequenced in a study of identical twins. Each CDR3 protein gets one entry after TCRdb re-called the 5' RACE reads with MiXCR. The data contain about 570,000 distinct CDR3 sequences, roughly 9.5% of them singletons. These same records also appear under a second study, on yellow fever vaccine responses in identical twins.

The sequenced material came from PBMCs. The receptors derive from a woman between 18 and 30 years old in good health.

This clonotype has a count of ten or more. The chain links TRBV5-1 to TRBJ1-2; D might be TRBD1 (5 bases). This CDR3 is built from 13 residues. The germline V gene encodes CDR1 SGHRS and CDR2 YFSETQ. The V end was cut by 3 bases, the J end by 0 bases, with 6 bases between. DNA for the CDR3: TGCGCCAGCAGCTCGACAGCTAACTATGGCTACACCTTC. It yields the protein CASSSTANYGYTF.

In this sample, this clonotype turned up a few times. CDR3 residues: CASSQDVEHTGELFF. For the CDR3, the DNA is TGTGCCAGCAGCCAAGACGTGGAGCACACCGGGGAGCTGTTTTTT. The rearrangement joins TRBV3-1 to TRBJ2-2; D remains ambiguous. From germline, CDR1 is LGHDT and CDR2 YNNKEL (reference sequence). V was shortened by 0 bases and J by 3 bases, with 8 bases between the two germline ends. The length of the CDR3 is 15 residues.

This clonotype was seen a handful of times. The chain uses TRBV7-2 and TRBJ2-3; TRBD2 aligns across 11 bases. J gave up 0 bases and V 2 bases, and 7 bases lay outside the gene matches. Germline-derived CDR1 and CDR2 are SGHTA and FQGNSA. The CDR3 spans 18 residues. This CDR3 reads CASSLRLAGGRSTDTQYF. The CDR3 coding sequence is TGTGCCAGCAGCTTACGGCTAGCGGGGGGCCGAAGCACAGATACGCAGTATTTT.

This chain links TRBV15 with TRBJ2-6; TRBD1 is a possible D gene (6 bases). The CDR3 contains 16 residues. Deletions cut 4 bases from V and 0 bases from J, with 10 bases between. Germline-derived CDR1 and CDR2 are LNHNV and YYDKDF (reference sequence). The CDR3 sequence is CATSTWDNSGANVLTF. The DNA for the CDR3 is TGTGCCACCAGCACGTGGGACAACTCTGGGGCCAACGTCCTGACTTTC.

The genes are TRBV2 and TRBJ1-5; TRBD1 matches at 8 bases. CDR3 size: 12 residues. With V trimmed by 4 bases and J by 7 bases, 0 bases remained unmatched. The V gene's germline CDR1 is SNHLY and CDR2 FYNNEI. Here the CDR3 DNA reads TGTGCCAGCAGTGGGACAGGGCAGCCCCAGCATTTT. Residues: CASSGTGQPQHF.

This clonotype was counted a few times. The chain is built from TRBV20-1 and TRBJ2-7; tentatively, D is TRBD2 (5 bases). Germline V gives CDR1 DFQATT, CDR2 SNEGSKA (reference sequence). The CDR3 runs 14 residues. V was cut by 0 bases and J by 6 bases, with 15 bases left in between. The CDR3 DNA reads TGCAGTGCTAGAGATCCACGGGAATGGGCCGAGCAGTACTTC. It yields the protein CSARDPREWAEQYF.

This clonotype was counted at least ten times. V is TRBV20-1 and J is TRBJ2-7; the D gene is possibly TRBD1 (6 bases). Germline lookup yields CDR1 DFQATT and CDR2 SNEGSKA (reference sequence). V shed 5 bases and J shed 6 bases, with 20 bases lying between them. The CDR3 loop spans 14 amino acids. CDR3 in amino acids: CSAQNRETLREQYF. In DNA, the CDR3 is TGCAGTGCTCAAAACAGGGAAACCCTTCGCGAGCAGTACTTC.

The chain joins TRBV6-1 to TRBJ1-5; D is ambiguous. The V gene lost 2 bases and the J gene lost 4 bases, with 9 bases spanning the gap. Germline V gene data show CDR1 as MNHNS and CDR2 as SASEGT. This CDR3 has 14 residues. The CDR3 loop reads CASSEYVGNQPQHF. DNA for the CDR3: TGTGCCAGCAGTGAATACGTGGGAAATCAGCCCCAGCATTTT.

In this sample, this clonotype turned up a few times. The V call is TRBV11-2, the J call TRBJ2-5; 14 nucleotides match TRBD2. The CDR3 length is 18 residues. The V gene end was trimmed by 5 bases and the J gene end by 0 bases; junction bases not matched to a gene: 8. In germline, CDR1 is SGHAT, CDR2 FQNNGV. This CDR3 is CASSAGTSGRWHQETQYF. The DNA for the CDR3 is TGTGCCAGCAGCGCCGGGACTAGCGGGAGATGGCACCAAGAGACCCAGTACTTC. Together with reference TRBV11-2 and TRBJ2-5, the CDR3 gives the full variable domain: EAGVAQSPRYKIIEKRQSVAFWCNPISGHATLYWYQQILGQGPKLLIQFQNNGVVDDSQLPKDRFSAERLKGVDSTLKIQPAKLEDSAVYLCASSAGTSGRWHQETQYFGPGTRLLVL.

The gene calls are TRBV3-1 and TRBJ2-5; D remains ambiguous. This CDR3 contains 19 residues. CDR1 LGHDT and CDR2 YNNKEL come from the germline V gene (reference sequence). V shed 11 bases and J shed 2 bases, with 33 bases lying between them. CDR3 nucleotide sequence: TGTGCCTGCTCCAAGGCTCGGCGGTGGGCACAGCTAGAACAAGAGACCCAGTACTTC. This encodes CACSKARRWAQLEQETQYF.

The chain uses TRBV15 and TRBJ2-6; TRBD1 aligns across 9 bases. Per the germline V gene, CDR1 is LNHNV and CDR2 is YYDKDF (reference sequence). The CDR3 spans 22 residues. The V segment lost 0 bases and the J segment 4 bases; nucleotides outside the gene matches: 19. Here the CDR3 DNA reads TGTGCCACCAGCAGAGATCTTGTTCCTCCTGGGACAGGGTTATCCGGGGCCAACGTCCTGACTTTC. It translates to CATSRDLVPPGTGLSGANVLTF. The variable domain in full, with the rest retrieved from reference TRBV15 and TRBJ2-6, is DAMVIQNPRYQVTQFGKPVTLSCSQTLNHNVMYWYQQKSSQAPKLLFHYYDKDFNNEADTPDNFQSRRPNTSFCFLDIRSPGLGDTAMYLCATSRDLVPPGTGLSGANVLTFGAGSRLTVL.

This clonotype has at least ten counts. The V call is TRBV6-5, the J call TRBJ1-1; D gene unclear. The CDR3 contains 12 residues. Trimming removed 6 bases from V and 11 bases from J, with 16 bases in between. In germline, CDR1 is MNHEY, CDR2 SVGAGI. DNA for the CDR3: TGTGCCAGCAGGCCCGTGGGGTCCCCGGCTTTCTTT. It specifies CASRPVGSPAFF.

This clonotype was picked up many times. The chain uses TRBV29-1 and TRBJ2-1, with D possibly called TRBD1 or TRBD2 (5 bases each). The germline gives CDR1 SQVTM, CDR2 ANQGSEA. Trimming left V 1 base short and J 7 bases short, with 26 bases between. There are 18 residues in the CDR3. Here the CDR3 DNA reads TGCAGCGTTGAAGGACGTAAGGGTCAGGGTTGGGAGAGGAATGAGCAGTTCTTC. This translates into CSVEGRKGQGWERNEQFF.

This clonotype has just a few counts. The V gene is TRBV7-9, the J gene TRBJ1-4; 11 bases align to TRBD1. CDR1 and CDR2 from the germline V gene are SEHNR and FQNEAQ (reference sequence). The V segment lost 5 bases and the J segment 4 bases; nucleotides outside the gene matches: 9. This CDR3 has 17 residues. CDR3 in amino acids: CASSPRTGGKDNEKLFF. The CDR3 bases are TGTGCCAGCAGCCCGAGGACAGGGGGCAAAGATAATGAAAAACTGTTTTTT.

The rearrangement uses TRBV5-5 and TRBJ2-2; D might be TRBD1 (6 bases). Trimming stripped 0 bases from V and 4 bases from J, with 16 bases between. The CDR3 totals 17 residues. The V gene's germline CDR1 is SGHKS and CDR2 YYEKEE (reference sequence). The CDR3: CASSLVAGVGGTGELFF. The CDR3 bases are TGTGCCAGCAGCTTGGTGGCAGGGGTAGGCGGCACCGGGGAGCTGTTTTTT. Together with reference TRBV5-5 and TRBJ2-2, the CDR3 gives the full variable domain: DAGVTQSPTHLIKTRGQQVTLRCSPISGHKSVSWYQQVLGQGPQFIFQYYEKEERGRGNFPDRFSARQFPNYSSELNVNALLLGDSALYLCASSLVAGVGGTGELFFGEGSRLTVL.

This clonotype was counted only a few times. CDR3 in DNA: TGCAGTGCTAAGGGACAGGCCGGTGTAGATACGCAGTATTTT. Protein sequence: CSAKGQAGVDTQYF. The chain has TRBV20-1 and TRBJ2-3, with TRBD1 identical over 8 bases. This CDR3 has 14 residues. Trimming removed 4 bases from V and 5 bases from J; junction bases left unmatched: 8. The germline gives CDR1 DFQATT, CDR2 SNEGSKA (reference sequence).

The genes are TRBV30 and TRBJ2-7; no definite D call. Looked up from germline, CDR1 is GTSNPN and CDR2 is SVGIG (reference sequence). Trimming shortened V by 5 bases and J by 3 bases, and 8 bases separated the two germline ends. The CDR3 totals 11 residues. The CDR3 DNA sequence: TGTGCCTGGGACGGAAACTACGAGCAGTACTTC. Its protein is CAWDGNYEQYF.

This chain links TRBV4-1 with TRBJ2-5; D gene unclear. The V gene lost 0 bases and the J gene lost 5 bases, with 13 bases spanning the gap. The CDR3 runs to 15 residues. The germline V gene encodes CDR1 MGHRA and CDR2 YSYEKL. In DNA, the CDR3 is TGCGCCAGCAGCCAAGACCGACAAATCTGGGAGACCCAGTACTTC. This gives the protein CASSQDRQIWETQYF.

The sample holds a few counts of this clonotype. The V gene is TRBV6-2 or TRBV6-3, the J gene TRBJ2-2, with a weak D call TRBD1 (5 bases). V was cut by 2 bases and J by 10 bases, with 17 bases left in between. Germline CDR1 reads MNHEY; CDR2 reads SVGEGT. The CDR3 extends over 15 amino acids. CDR3 region: CASSYGATLAAELFF. The CDR3 DNA sequence: TGTGCCAGCAGTTACGGGGCCACCCTTGCAGCGGAGCTGTTTTTT.

This sequence joins TRBV11-2 and TRBJ2-2; D gene unclear. Trimming took 10 bases from V and 3 from J, leaving 12 bases between them. The CDR3 runs to 13 residues. CDR1 and CDR2 from the germline V gene are SGHAT and FQNNGV. In DNA form, the CDR3 reads TGTGCCACCCCGACACCTTACACCGGGGAGCTGTTTTTT. Translated, it gives CATPTPYTGELFF.

V gene TRBV12-3 or TRBV12-4 combines with J gene TRBJ2-4; D is perhaps TRBD1 (6 bases). This CDR3 contains 17 residues. V gave up 5 bases and J gave up 0 bases, with 17 bases separating them. This chain's CDR3 is CASSPGTPFLAKNIQYF. DNA of the CDR3: TGTGCCAGCAGTCCCGGGACACCTTTCCTAGCCAAAAACATTCAGTACTTC.

This clonotype was seen more than once but under ten times. The V call is TRBV10-3, the J call TRBJ2-5; the match to TRBD1 covers 7 bases. V was pared by 0 bases and J by 5 bases, with 6 bases of the junction left unmatched. This CDR3 region has 15 residues. Looked up from germline, CDR1 is ENHRY and CDR2 is SYGVKD. CDR3: CAISESGGIGETQYF. The CDR3 bases are TGTGCCATCAGTGAGTCAGGGGGCATTGGGGAGACCCAGTACTTC.

There are many counts of this clonotype. The gene calls are TRBV29-1 and TRBJ2-7, with TRBD1 matching over 11 bases. The germline V gene encodes CDR1 SQVTM and CDR2 ANQGSEA. This CDR3 is built from 15 residues. After removal of 3 bases from V and 1 base from J, the junction contained 5 bases not matched to a gene. Here the CDR3 reads CSVEIRDRGSYEQYF. As DNA, the CDR3 is TGCAGCGTTGAGATCCGGGACAGGGGGTCCTACGAGCAGTACTTC.

This clonotype was counted many times. The chain is built from TRBV14 and TRBJ1-1; 8 bases line up with TRBD1. The CDR3 runs to 15 residues. Germline CDR1 and CDR2: SGHDN and FVKESK. V shed 5 bases and J 0 bases; nucleotides not matched to a gene: 5. CDR3 in DNA: TGTGCCAGCAGCTTACGGACAGGGATGAACACTGAAGCTTTCTTT. Amino acid sequence: CASSLRTGMNTEAFF.

This clonotype was seen at least ten times. The chain recombines TRBV5-1 with TRBJ1-5; D uncertain. The CDR3 extends over 16 amino acids. Looked up from germline, CDR1 is SGHRS and CDR2 is YFSETQ. With 0 bases removed from V and 1 base from J, the gap between germline ends came to 11 bases. The CDR3 bases are TGCGCCAGCAGCTTGGATCCCGCGGGAAGCAATCAGCCCCAGCATTTT. Translation: CASSLDPAGSNQPQHF.

This clonotype has a handful of counts. Compared with germline, one end of the junction differs, possibly owing to a read error. This rearrangement joins TRBV20-1 to TRBJ1-4, with D possibly TRBD1 on 5 matching bases. Looked up from germline, CDR1 is DFQATT and CDR2 is SNEGSKA (reference sequence). The CDR3 runs to 16 residues. The CDR3 loop is CSANLGPIRANDKLFF. The CDR3 DNA reads TGCAGTGCTAATCTCGGGCCGATCAGGGCTAATGATAAACTGTTTTTT.

This clonotype appeared many times. The CDR3 loop reads CASSVGERARTGELFF. The CDR3 DNA reads as TGTGCCAGCAGCGTGGGAGAGAGGGCGAGGACCGGGGAGCTGTTTTTT. V usage is TRBV9 and J usage is TRBJ2-2, with D perhaps TRBD2 (5 bases). Deletions cut 2 bases from V and 5 bases from J, with 16 bases between. CDR1 is SGDLS, CDR2 YYNGEE, per germline. The CDR3 covers 16 residues.

This clonotype was counted between two and nine times. This chain uses TRBV12-3 or TRBV12-4 with TRBJ2-2, with D unresolved. This CDR3 comprises 14 residues. The V end lost 5 bases, the J end lost 5 bases, and 12 bases lay between the germline ends. The CDR3 loop reads CASSLRVRTGELFF. CDR3 nucleotides: TGTGCCAGCAGTCTTCGAGTGCGGACCGGGGAGCTGTTTTTT.

This chain uses TRBV20-1 with TRBJ2-5; 11 nucleotides match TRBD1. The CDR3 has 14 amino acids. Germline lookup yields CDR1 DFQATT and CDR2 SNEGSKA (reference sequence). J lost 5 bases, V lost 6 bases, and 8 bases had no gene match. The CDR3 sequence is CSATRTGGAETQYF. The CDR3 coding sequence is TGCAGTGCAACCCGGACAGGGGGCGCGGAGACCCAGTACTTC.

This chain uses TRBV27 with TRBJ2-7, with D perhaps TRBD1 (6 bases). The V and J ends lost 3 bases and 7 bases respectively, with 7 bases between them. This CDR3 contains 11 residues. Per germline, CDR1 MNHEY and CDR2 SMNVEV (reference sequence). The CDR3 DNA is TGTGCCAGCAGTTTCGGACAGGAGCAGTACTTC. The encoded protein is CASSFGQEQYF.

This clonotype was seen repeatedly, ten times or more. V usage is TRBV20-1 and J usage is TRBJ2-3; TRBD1 aligns across 11 bases. This CDR3 contains 14 residues. After removal of 2 bases from V and 8 bases from J, the junction contained 6 bases not matched to a gene. Germline-derived CDR1 and CDR2 are DFQATT and SNEGSKA (reference sequence). The CDR3 loop reads CSARPGQGAGTQYF. CDR3 nucleotides: TGCAGTGCTAGACCCGGACAGGGGGCTGGTACGCAGTATTTT.